The next 21 T cell receptor beta chains were all read from a single sample in a study of T cell repertoires in cytomegalovirus infection. TCRdb independently ran MiXCR on the reads; one entry per CDR3 protein. The sample has roughly 100,000 distinct CDR3 sequences, more than 15% seen once. The specimen was PBMCs. The receptors were gathered from a human donor in good health (CMV status not recorded). Some clones in this sample may be carry-over from other donors' samples.

This clonotype was detected many times. The chain joins TRBV7-3 to TRBJ2-3; D uncertain. The CDR3 has 13 residues. The V gene lost 3 bases and the J gene lost 5 bases, with 9 bases spanning the gap. CDR1 and CDR2 (germline): SGHTA, FQGTGA. In DNA, the CDR3 is TGTGCCAGCAGCTTTTCTGAGCTAGATACGCAGTATTTT. Translation gives CASSFSELDTQYF. The entire variable domain, with the rest obtained from reference TRBV7-3 and TRBJ2-3, is as follows: GAGVSQTPSNKVTEKGKYVELRCDPISGHTALYWYRQSLGQGPEFLIYFQGTGAADDSGLPNDRFFAVRPEGSVSTLKIQRTERGDSAVYLCASSFSELDTQYFGPGTRLTVL.

The chain combines TRBV7-9 with TRBJ2-7; a weak D match, TRBD2 (5 bases). V gave up 3 bases and J gave up 3 bases, with 6 bases separating them. Germline V lookup: CDR1 SEHNR, CDR2 FQNEAQ (reference sequence). This CDR3 contains 12 residues. Here the CDR3 reads CASSFEGYEQYF. The DNA for the CDR3 is TGTGCCAGCAGCTTCGAGGGCTACGAGCAGTACTTC. The complete variable domain, with remaining parts taken from reference TRBV7-9 and TRBJ2-7, reads DTGVSQNPRHKITKRGQNVTFRCDPISEHNRLYWYRQTLGQGPEFLTYFQNEAQLEKSRLLSDRFSAERPKGSFSTLEIQRTEQGDSAMYLCASSFEGYEQYFGPGTRLTVT.

This clonotype was observed at least ten times. The chain has TRBV7-2 and TRBJ2-3; TRBD2 agrees at 8 bases. This CDR3 spans 14 amino acids. The V segment lost 2 bases and the J segment 4 bases; nucleotides outside the gene matches: 2. Germline loops: CDR1 SGHTA, CDR2 FQGNSA. The chain's CDR3 is CASSLRGGPDTQYF. CDR3 nucleotides: TGTGCCAGCAGCTTACGGGGGGGCCCAGATACGCAGTATTTT.

This clonotype was seen only a few times. The CDR3 ends on some other residue instead of the conserved phenylalanine or tryptophan, so this is likely a read error. Because the CDR3's place on the DNA is in doubt, the DNA is left out and the CDR3 is given as listed by TCRdb. This chain joins TRBV2 and TRBJ2-3; the tabulated D call, TRBD2, remains unverified against the DNA. Germline V gene lookup returns CDR1 SNHLY and CDR2 FYNNEI. The CDR3 has 11 residues if both end residues are counted. Here the CDR3 reads CASMRWGPAGV.

This clonotype was observed at least ten times. V is TRBV20-1 and J is TRBJ2-6; D ambiguous. The CDR3 covers 17 residues. CDR1 is DFQATT, CDR2 SNEGSKA, per germline (reference sequence). With 5 bases removed from V and 0 bases from J, the gap between germline ends came to 17 bases. The CDR3 loop is CSAPAEGHGSGANVLTF. CDR3 bases: TGCAGTGCTCCTGCAGAAGGGCACGGCTCTGGGGCCAACGTCCTGACTTTC.

This chain links TRBV9 with TRBJ1-3; D unresolved. The CDR3 length is 14 residues. Trimming cost V 5 bases and J 0 bases, with 9 bases left between them. In germline, CDR1 is SGDLS, CDR2 YYNGEE. The CDR3 DNA reads as TGTGCCAGCAGTAAAGAGGCCTCTGGAAACACCATATATTTT. Translating it yields CASSKEASGNTIYF.

The rearrangement joins TRBV9 to TRBJ2-3; D unclear. Trimming removed 0 bases at V and 2 bases at J, with 4 bases between. This CDR3 is built from 13 residues. Germline CDR1 and CDR2: SGDLS and YYNGEE. This CDR3 is CASSVVTTDTQYF. The CDR3 nucleotides read TGTGCCAGCAGCGTAGTCACCACAGATACGCAGTATTTT.

This clonotype was detected ten times or more. This rearrangement joins TRBV6-6 to TRBJ1-2; 9 nucleotides line up with TRBD1. The germline V gene encodes CDR1 MNHNY and CDR2 SVGAGI (reference sequence). With V trimmed by 2 bases and J by 0 bases, 7 bases remained unmatched. The CDR3 consists of 17 residues. In DNA, the CDR3 is TGTGCCAGCAGTTACCCCACGGGACAGGGTGCTAACTATGGCTACACCTTC. Protein product: CASSYPTGQGANYGYTF.

In nucleotides, the CDR3 is TGTGCCATCATTTTGGGGCCCCTGACGGGGACTGAAGCTTTCTTT. Residues: CAIILGPLTGTEAFF. V gene TRBV10-3 combines with J gene TRBJ1-1; D may be TRBD1 (5 bases). The V and J ends lost 7 bases and 5 bases respectively, with 20 bases between them. In germline, CDR1 is ENHRY, CDR2 SYGVKD. This CDR3 spans 15 amino acids.

This chain uses TRBV28 with TRBJ2-2; maybe TRBD1 (6 bases). This CDR3 spans 15 amino acids. V was cut by 4 bases and J by 5 bases, with 14 bases left in between. CDR1 and CDR2 from the germline V gene are MDHEN and SYDVKM. The CDR3 loop is CASSSNREWTGELFF. The CDR3 bases are TGTGCCAGCAGTTCAAACAGGGAATGGACCGGGGAGCTGTTTTTT.

This clonotype was observed a handful of times. The chain carries TRBV4-3 and TRBJ2-3; 15 bases align to TRBD2. Trimming cost V 4 bases and J 4 bases; bases outside gene matches: 9. The germline V gene has CDR1 LGHNA and CDR2 YSLEER. This CDR3 contains 18 residues. Written as DNA, the CDR3 is TGCGCCAGCAGCCTCCAAGGACTAGCGGGGGGGCGAGCAGATACGCAGTATTTT. This translates into CASSLQGLAGGRADTQYF.

The V gene is TRBV2, the J gene TRBJ1-3; D might be TRBD1 (5 bases). The CDR3 is 11 amino acids. Trimming cost V 0 bases and J 16 bases, with 10 bases left between them. Germline loops: CDR1 SNHLY, CDR2 FYNNEI. The CDR3 DNA follows: TGTGCCAGCAGTGAAGCGGGCAGGGTCTATTTT. Encoded protein: CASSEAGRVYF.

The chain carries TRBV12-3 or TRBV12-4 and TRBJ1-6; no definite D call. V lost 8 bases and J 7 bases, leaving 15 bases between the germline ends. This CDR3 is built from 14 residues. This CDR3 is CASGPSTPNSPLHF. In nucleotides, the CDR3 is TGTGCCAGCGGCCCCTCTACCCCGAATTCACCCCTCCACTTT.

The chain carries TRBV18 and TRBJ2-2; 12 bases are a match to TRBD2. Germline CDR1 reads KGHSH; CDR2 reads LQKENI. V was pared by 1 base and J by 6 bases, with 3 bases of the junction left unmatched. This CDR3 comprises 16 residues. This chain's CDR3 is CASSPRTSGEAGELFF. The CDR3 bases are TGTGCCAGCTCACCACGGACTAGCGGGGAAGCCGGGGAGCTGTTTTTT.

There are many counts of this clonotype. This chain links TRBV7-2 with TRBJ1-1; D unresolved. Looked up from germline, CDR1 is SGHTA and CDR2 is FQGNSA. This CDR3 has 13 residues. Trimming left V 3 bases short and J 0 bases short, with 5 bases between. The CDR3 bases are TGTGCCAGCAGCTTTACAGTGAACACTGAAGCTTTCTTT. This encodes CASSFTVNTEAFF.

At least ten counts were recorded for this clonotype. The genes are TRBV19 and TRBJ2-7; 9 bases line up with TRBD1. Germline CDR1 is LNHDA and CDR2 is SQIVND (reference sequence). The CDR3 spans 14 residues. With 4 bases clipped from V and 3 bases from J, the junction kept 4 bases outside the gene matches. In DNA, the CDR3 is TGTGCCAGTAGTAGGACAGGGGATTACTACGAGCAGTACTTC. Translating it yields CASSRTGDYYEQYF.

This clonotype showed up many times. CDR3 protein: CASRSGGVDTEAFF. The CDR3 region has the DNA TGTGCCAGCAGGTCCGGGGGTGTGGACACTGAAGCTTTCTTT. This sequence joins TRBV6-2 or TRBV6-3 and TRBJ1-1; D might be TRBD1 (5 bases). Germline V gives CDR1 MNHEY, CDR2 SVGEGT. This CDR3 spans 14 amino acids. The ends were cut back, 6 bases at V and 3 bases at J, with 14 bases in the middle.

In this sample, this clonotype turned up many times. The J gene is TRBJ1-1, the V gene TRBV7-2; a possible D gene is TRBD1 (5 bases). CDR1 and CDR2 (germline): SGHTA, FQGNSA. The germline V and J ends were trimmed by 10 bases and 1 base, with 16 bases remaining between them. CDR3 length: 14 amino acids. The CDR3 DNA follows: TGTGCCACTAAAGGAGGGGCAGGGAACACTGAAGCTTTCTTT. This gives the protein CATKGGAGNTEAFF.

Details on this clonotype: The junction departs from the called germline gene at one end, perhaps through a read error. V usage is TRBV6-2 or TRBV6-3 and J usage is TRBJ1-5; D is ambiguous. Germline assignment: CDR1 MNHEY and CDR2 SVGEGT. The CDR3 runs 18 residues. The CDR3 nucleotides are TGTGCCTGCAGTTCTCCTTCGCTCCTAATTGCTGGCAATCAGCCCCAGCATTTT. This sequence encodes CACSSPSLLIAGNQPQHF.

There are many counts of this clonotype. The V call is TRBV28, the J call TRBJ2-7; D remains ambiguous. Germline V gives CDR1 MDHEN, CDR2 SYDVKM. The CDR3 is made up of 14 amino acids. V lost 10 bases, J lost 2 bases, and 18 bases lay in between. CDR3 in amino acids: CATQLVVQTYEQYF. DNA of the CDR3: TGTGCCACTCAATTGGTCGTACAAACCTACGAGCAGTACTTC.

The chain has TRBV12-3 or TRBV12-4 and TRBJ1-5; 7 bases are a match to TRBD1. The CDR3 has 14 amino acids. V trimming: 4 bases; J trimming: 8 bases; junction bases outside the gene matches: 8. The CDR3 nucleotides are TGTGCCAGCAGTTCGACAGGGAAGGGGGAGCCCCAGCATTTT. Translation gives CASSSTGKGEPQHF.